The rows below give T cell receptor beta chains drawn from one sample of a study of T cells in Graves' hyperthyroidism and ophthalmopathy. TCRdb called the multiplex PCR reads again in MiXCR, with one record for every CDR3 protein. The sample holds a few hundred thousand distinct CDR3 sequences, approximately 13% seen once. Input material: blood. The receptor set was obtained from a woman aged 18-30 years with Graves' hyperthyroidism. The conserved cysteine and the conserved F or W are not part of the CDR3 here. Fields, in order: V gene, J gene, CDR3 protein.

V: TRBV3-1; J: TRBJ2-1; CDR3: ASSLDRLAVYNEQF
V: TRBV19; J: TRBJ2-7; CDR3: ASSSATSGYEQY
V: TRBV7-2; J: TRBJ2-3; CDR3: ASSLATHSTDTQY
V: TRBV28; J: TRBJ2-7; CDR3: ASAHLVSSGDEQY
V: TRBV5-4; J: TRBJ2-5; CDR3: ASSSETPGQETQY
V: TRBV11-2; J: TRBJ2-7; CDR3: ASSLEPSSGRGLLEQY
V: TRBV28; J: TRBJ1-1; CDR3: ASFERGVGFEDTEAF
V: TRBV7-6; J: TRBJ1-6; CDR3: ASSPRTANSPLH
V: TRBV18; J: TRBJ1-5; CDR3: ASSEDRVNQPQH
V: TRBV15; J: TRBJ1-4; CDR3: ATSRDPGRTEKLF
V: TRBV28; J: TRBJ2-7; CDR3: ASSVPYEQY